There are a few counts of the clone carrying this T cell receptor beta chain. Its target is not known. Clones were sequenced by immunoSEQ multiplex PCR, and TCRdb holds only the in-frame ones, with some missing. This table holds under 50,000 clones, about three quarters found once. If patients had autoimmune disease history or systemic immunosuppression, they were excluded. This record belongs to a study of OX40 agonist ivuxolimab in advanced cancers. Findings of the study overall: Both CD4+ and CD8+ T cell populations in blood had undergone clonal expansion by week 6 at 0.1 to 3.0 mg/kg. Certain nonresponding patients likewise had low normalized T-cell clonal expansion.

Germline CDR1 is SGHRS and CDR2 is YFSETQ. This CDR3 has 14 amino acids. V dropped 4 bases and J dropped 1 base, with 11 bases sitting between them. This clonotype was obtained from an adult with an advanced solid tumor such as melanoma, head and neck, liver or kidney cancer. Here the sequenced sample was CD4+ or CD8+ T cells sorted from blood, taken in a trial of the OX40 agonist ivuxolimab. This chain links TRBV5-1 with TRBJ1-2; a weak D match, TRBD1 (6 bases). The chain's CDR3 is CASSRDIGNYGYTF. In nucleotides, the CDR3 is TGCGCCAGCAGCCGGGACATTGGTAACTATGGCTACACCTTC.